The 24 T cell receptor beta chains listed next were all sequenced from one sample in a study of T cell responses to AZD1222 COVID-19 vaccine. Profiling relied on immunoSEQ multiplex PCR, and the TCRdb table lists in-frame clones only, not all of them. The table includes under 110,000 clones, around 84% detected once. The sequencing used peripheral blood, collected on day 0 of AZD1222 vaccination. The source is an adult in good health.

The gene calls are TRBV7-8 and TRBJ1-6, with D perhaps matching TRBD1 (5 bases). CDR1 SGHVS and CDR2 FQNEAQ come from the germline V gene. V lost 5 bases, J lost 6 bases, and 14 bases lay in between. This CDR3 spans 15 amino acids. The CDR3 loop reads CASSLRAGTNSPLHF. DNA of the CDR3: TGTGCCAGCAGCCTTAGGGCGGGGACTAATTCACCCCTCCACTTT.

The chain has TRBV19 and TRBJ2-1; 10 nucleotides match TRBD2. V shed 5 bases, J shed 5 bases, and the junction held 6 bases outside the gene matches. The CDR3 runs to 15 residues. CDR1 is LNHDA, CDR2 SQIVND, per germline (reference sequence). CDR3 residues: CASSGNSGRNNEQFF. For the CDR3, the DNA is TGTGCCAGTAGTGGGAATAGCGGGAGGAACAATGAGCAGTTCTTC.

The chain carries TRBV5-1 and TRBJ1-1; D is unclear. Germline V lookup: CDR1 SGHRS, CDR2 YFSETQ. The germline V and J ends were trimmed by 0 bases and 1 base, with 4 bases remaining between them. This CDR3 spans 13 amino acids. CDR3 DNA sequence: TGCGCCAGCAGCTTGGGGGAGAACACTGAAGCTTTCTTT. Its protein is CASSLGENTEAFF. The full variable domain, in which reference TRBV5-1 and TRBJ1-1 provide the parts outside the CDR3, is KAGVTQTPRYLIKTRGQQVTLSCSPISGHRSVSWYQQTPGQGLQFLFEYFSETQRNKGNFPGRFSGRQFSNSRSEMNVSTLELGDSALYLCASSLGENTEAFFGQGTRLTVV.

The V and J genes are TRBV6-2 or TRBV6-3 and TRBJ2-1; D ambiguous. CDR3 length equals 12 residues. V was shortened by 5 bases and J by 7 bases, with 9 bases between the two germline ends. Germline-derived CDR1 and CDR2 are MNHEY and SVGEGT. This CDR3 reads CASSGRYNEQFF. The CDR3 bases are TGTGCCAGCAGTGGTCGATATAATGAGCAGTTCTTC.

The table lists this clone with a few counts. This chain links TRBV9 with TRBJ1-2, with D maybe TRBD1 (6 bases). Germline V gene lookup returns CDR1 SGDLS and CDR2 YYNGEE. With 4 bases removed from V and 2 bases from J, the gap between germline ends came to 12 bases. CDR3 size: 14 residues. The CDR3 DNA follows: TGTGCCAGCAGCCAACAGGGTGCGAACTATGGCTACACCTTC. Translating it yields CASSQQGANYGYTF.

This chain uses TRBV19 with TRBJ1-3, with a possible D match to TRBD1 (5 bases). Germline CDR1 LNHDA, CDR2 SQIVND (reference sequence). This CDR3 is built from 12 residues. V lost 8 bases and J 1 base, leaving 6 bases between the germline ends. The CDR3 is CASSGSGNTIYF. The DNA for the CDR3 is TGTGCCAGTTCAGGGTCTGGAAACACCATATATTTT.

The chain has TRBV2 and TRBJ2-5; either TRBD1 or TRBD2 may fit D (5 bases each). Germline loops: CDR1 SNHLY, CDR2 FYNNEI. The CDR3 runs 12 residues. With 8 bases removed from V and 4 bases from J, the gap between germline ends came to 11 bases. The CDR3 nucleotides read TGTGCCAGCCTTTCGGGACGAGAGACCCAGTACTTC. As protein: CASLSGRETQYF.

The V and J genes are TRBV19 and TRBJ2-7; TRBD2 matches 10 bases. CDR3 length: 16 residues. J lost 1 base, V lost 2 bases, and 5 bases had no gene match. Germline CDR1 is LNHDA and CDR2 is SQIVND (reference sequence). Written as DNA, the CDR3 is TGTGCCAGTAGTATACGGCTAGCGGGGGAGTCCTACGAGCAGTACTTC. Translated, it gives CASSIRLAGESYEQYF.

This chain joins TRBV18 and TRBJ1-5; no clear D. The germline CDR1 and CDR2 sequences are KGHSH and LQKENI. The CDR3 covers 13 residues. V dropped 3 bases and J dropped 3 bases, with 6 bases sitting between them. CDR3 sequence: CASSPASNQPQHF. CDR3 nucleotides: TGTGCCAGCTCACCGGCATCCAATCAGCCCCAGCATTTT. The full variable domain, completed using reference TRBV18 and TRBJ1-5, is NAGVMQNPRHLVRRRGQEARLRCSPMKGHSHVYWYRQLPEEGLKFMVYLQKENIIDESGMPKERFSAEFPKEGPSILRIQQVVRGDSAAYFCASSPASNQPQHFGDGTRLSIL.

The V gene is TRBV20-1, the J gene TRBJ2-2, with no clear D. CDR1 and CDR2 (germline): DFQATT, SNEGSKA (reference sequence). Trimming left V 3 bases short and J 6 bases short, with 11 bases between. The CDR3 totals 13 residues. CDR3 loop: CSASGGMPGELFF. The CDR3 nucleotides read TGCAGTGCTAGTGGTGGTATGCCCGGGGAGCTGTTTTTT.

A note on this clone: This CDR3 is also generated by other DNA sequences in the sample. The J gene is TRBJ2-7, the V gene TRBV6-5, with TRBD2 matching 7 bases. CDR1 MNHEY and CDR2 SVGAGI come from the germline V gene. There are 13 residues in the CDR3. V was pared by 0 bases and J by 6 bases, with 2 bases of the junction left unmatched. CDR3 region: CASSYSTGGEQYF. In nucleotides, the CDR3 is TGTGCCAGCAGTTACTCGACGGGGGGCGAGCAGTACTTC.

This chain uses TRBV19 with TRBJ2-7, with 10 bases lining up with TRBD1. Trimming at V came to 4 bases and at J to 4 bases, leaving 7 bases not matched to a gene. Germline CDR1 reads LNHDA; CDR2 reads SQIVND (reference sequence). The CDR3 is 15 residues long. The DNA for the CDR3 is TGTGCCAGTAGTACATCGACAGGGGGCGGGTACGAGCAGTACTTC. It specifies CASSTSTGGGYEQYF.

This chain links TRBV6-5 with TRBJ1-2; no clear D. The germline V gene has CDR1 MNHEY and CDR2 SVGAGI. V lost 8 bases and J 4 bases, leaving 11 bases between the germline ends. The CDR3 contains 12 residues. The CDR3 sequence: CASRGIFYGYTF. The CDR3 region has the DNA TGTGCCAGCCGCGGGATATTCTATGGCTACACCTTC.

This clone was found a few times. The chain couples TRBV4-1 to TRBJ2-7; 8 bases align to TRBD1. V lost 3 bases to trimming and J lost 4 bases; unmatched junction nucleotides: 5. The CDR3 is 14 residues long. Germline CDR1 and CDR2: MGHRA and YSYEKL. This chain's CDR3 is CASSQPGGSYEQYF. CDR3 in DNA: TGCGCCAGCAGCCAGCCAGGGGGCTCTTACGAGCAGTACTTC.

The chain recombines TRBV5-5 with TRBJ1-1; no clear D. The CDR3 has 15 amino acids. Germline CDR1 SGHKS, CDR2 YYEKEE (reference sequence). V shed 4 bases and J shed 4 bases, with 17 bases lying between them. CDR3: CASSPRFGGVTEAFF. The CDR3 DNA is TGTGCCAGCAGCCCCCGATTCGGTGGTGTCACTGAAGCTTTCTTT.

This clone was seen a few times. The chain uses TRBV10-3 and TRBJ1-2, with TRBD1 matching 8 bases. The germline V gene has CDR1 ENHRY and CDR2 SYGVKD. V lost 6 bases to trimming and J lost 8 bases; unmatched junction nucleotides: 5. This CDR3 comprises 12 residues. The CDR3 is CAISATGDGYTF. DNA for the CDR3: TGTGCCATCAGCGCGACAGGGGACGGCTACACCTTC.

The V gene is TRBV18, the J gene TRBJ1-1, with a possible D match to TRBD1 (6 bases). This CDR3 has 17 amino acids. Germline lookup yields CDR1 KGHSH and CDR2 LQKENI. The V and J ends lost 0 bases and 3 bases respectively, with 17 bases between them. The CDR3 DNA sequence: TGTGCCAGCTCACCACCGGACAGAAACTTGGGGTACACTGAAGCTTTCTTT. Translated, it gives CASSPPDRNLGYTEAFF.

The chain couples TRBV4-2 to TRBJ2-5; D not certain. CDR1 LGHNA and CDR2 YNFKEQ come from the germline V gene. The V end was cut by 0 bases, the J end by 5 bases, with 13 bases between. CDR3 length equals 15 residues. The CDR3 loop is CASSQDTARRETQYF. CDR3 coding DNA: TGTGCCAGCAGCCAAGATACAGCTAGACGTGAGACCCAGTACTTC.

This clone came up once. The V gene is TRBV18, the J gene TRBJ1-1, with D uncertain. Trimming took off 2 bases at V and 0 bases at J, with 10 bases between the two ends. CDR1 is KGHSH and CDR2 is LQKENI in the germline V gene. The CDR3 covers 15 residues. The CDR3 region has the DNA TGTGCCAGCTCACCAACCGGCAGACTGAACACTGAAGCTTTCTTT. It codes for CASSPTGRLNTEAFF.

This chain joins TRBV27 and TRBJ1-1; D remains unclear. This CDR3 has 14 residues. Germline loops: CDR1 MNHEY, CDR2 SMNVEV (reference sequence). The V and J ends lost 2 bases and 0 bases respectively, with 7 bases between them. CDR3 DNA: TGTGCCAGCAGTTTACGGCAGGTGAACACTGAAGCTTTCTTT. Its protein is CASSLRQVNTEAFF.

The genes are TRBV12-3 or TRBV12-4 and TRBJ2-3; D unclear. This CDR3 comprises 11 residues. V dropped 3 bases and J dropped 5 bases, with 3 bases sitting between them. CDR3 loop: CASSLGDTQYF. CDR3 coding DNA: TGTGCCAGCAGTTTGGGAGATACGCAGTATTTT.

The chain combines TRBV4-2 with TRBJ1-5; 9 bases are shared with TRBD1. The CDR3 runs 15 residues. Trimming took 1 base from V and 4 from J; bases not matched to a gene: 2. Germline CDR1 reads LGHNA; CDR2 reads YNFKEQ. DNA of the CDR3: TGTGCCAGCAGCCAAGCTGACAGGGGGAATCAGCCCCAGCATTTT. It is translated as CASSQADRGNQPQHF.

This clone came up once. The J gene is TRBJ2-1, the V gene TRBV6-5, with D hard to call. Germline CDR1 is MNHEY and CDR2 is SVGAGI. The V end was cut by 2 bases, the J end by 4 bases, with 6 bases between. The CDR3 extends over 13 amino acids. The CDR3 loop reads CASSYTEYNEQFF. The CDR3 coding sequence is TGTGCCAGCAGTTACACAGAGTACAATGAGCAGTTCTTC.

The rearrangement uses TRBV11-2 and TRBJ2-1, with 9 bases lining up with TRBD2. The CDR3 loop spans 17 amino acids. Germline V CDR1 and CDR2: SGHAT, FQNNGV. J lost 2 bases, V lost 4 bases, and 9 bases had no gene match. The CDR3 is CASSSTAAGGAYNEQFF. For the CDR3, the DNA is TGTGCCAGCAGCTCAACCGCCGCGGGAGGGGCCTACAATGAGCAGTTCTTC.